The clone carrying this T cell receptor beta chain was counted only a few times. Combining a sample-barcoded 5' primer with a J-beta primer mix, a second PCR ran for roughly 7 to 11 cycles. TCRdb called the 5' RACE reads again in MiXCR, with one record for every CDR3 protein. The table shows 450,000 to 700,000 distinct CDR3 sequences, with 25% to 30% occurring only once. Trimming pared 1 base from V and 4 bases from J, leaving 9 bases between. This CDR3 contains 14 residues. These data come from a study of blood T cells in healthy people across ages. Study-level background: Template switching captured about one barcoded beta molecule per two T cells.

The sample taken for sequencing was blood. This TCR was recovered from a woman aged 70 to 79 in good health. The chain employs TRBV12-3 or TRBV12-4 and TRBJ2-3; D is perhaps TRBD1 or TRBD2 (5 bases each). The CDR3 spells CASSLGGIADTQYF. The CDR3 region has the DNA TGTGCCAGCAGTTTAGGGGGGATCGCAGATACGCAGTATTTT.